These T cell receptor beta chains were read from a single sample in a study of blood T cells in healthy people across ages. TCRdb called the 5' RACE reads again in MiXCR, with one record for every CDR3 protein. In the table there are roughly 700,000 distinct CDR3 sequences, more than 40% of which are singletons. The specimen was blood. These TCRs come from a woman aged 60-75 years in good health. Both conserved end residues are part of each CDR3. The D gene is left open where the match is weak. Only some rows state a clone size, as once, few, many or a class for expanded clones.

cdr3_length	d_call	v_call	clone_size	j_call	cdr3_nt	cdr3_aa
13	.	TRBV6-5	few	TRBJ2-3	TGTGCCAGCAGGCCCACTGCTTCGGATACGCAGTATTTT	CASRPTASDTQYF
14	.	TRBV9	many	TRBJ2-7	TGTGCCAGCAGCCCTGGAACAGACTCCTACGAGCAGTACTTC	CASSPGTDSYEQYF
16	.	TRBV20-1	few	TRBJ1-4	TGCAGTGCTAGTCCTCCCGAGGGGAGGACTAATGAAAAACTGTTTTTT	CSASPPEGRTNEKLFF
15	TRBD2	TRBV4-3	.	TRBJ2-7	TGCGCCAGCAGCCAATACAGCGGGAGTTCATACGAGCAGTACTTC	CASSQYSGSSYEQYF
15	.	TRBV14	.	TRBJ2-7	TGTGCCAGCAGCCTCCACCCCGACAGCTCCTACGAGCAGTACTTC	CASSLHPDSSYEQYF
16	TRBD2	TRBV28	few	TRBJ2-7	TGTGCCAGCAGCCCCTTCGGACTAGCGGGAACCTACGAGCAGTACTTC	CASSPFGLAGTYEQYF
14	TRBD2	TRBV7-9	.	TRBJ2-7	TGTGCCGGGTCACTAGCGGGGGCTACCTACGAGCAGTACTTC	CAGSLAGATYEQYF
13	.	TRBV5-6	.	TRBJ1-2	TGTGCCAGCAGCCCGGGGGATCGGGGTGGCTACACCTTC	CASSPGDRGGYTF
12	.	TRBV7-9	few	TRBJ2-3	TGTGCCAGCAGCGAGGACGGAGATACGCAGTATTTT	CASSEDGDTQYF
16	TRBD1	TRBV20-1	.	TRBJ2-2	TGCAGTGTCCCGGACCGGGACAGGGGGAACACCGGGGAGCTGTTTTTT	CSVPDRDRGNTGELFF
13	.	TRBV5-1	few	TRBJ1-1	TGCGCCAGCAGCTTCGAGCCGAACACTGAAGCTTTCTTT	CASSFEPNTEAFF
14	.	TRBV29-1	.	TRBJ1-5	TGCAGCGTTGCAGAGTCAGGGATGGGTCAGCCTCAGCATTTT	CSVAESGMGQPQHF
15	.	TRBV6-5	.	TRBJ1-5	TGTGCCAGCAGCCAGGGGACCGCCCGCAATCAGCCCCAGCATTTT	CASSQGTARNQPQHF
17	TRBD2	TRBV7-2	.	TRBJ2-3	TGTGCCAGCAGCCATGAAGGACTAGCGGGGCCCTCAGATACGCAGTATTTT	CASSHEGLAGPSDTQYF
14	.	TRBV20-1	.	TRBJ2-4	TGCAGTGCCAGCTCTGGGGCCCCCAGAAACATTCAGTACTTC	CSASSGAPRNIQYF
16	TRBD2	TRBV3-1	.	TRBJ2-1	TGTGCCAGCAGCCAAGGCTACCGGGAGGGTCGAGGTATGCAGTTCTTC	CASSQGYREGRGMQFF
15	.	TRBV28	many	TRBJ2-5	TGTGCCAGCAGTTTCGAGAGGGGGTTTCAAGAGACCCAGTACTTC	CASSFERGFQETQYF
18	TRBD2	TRBV29-1	.	TRBJ2-1	TGCAGCGTTGAAGATTTAAGCGGGAGGGCCGGTTTGATCAATGAGCAGTTCTTC	CSVEDLSGRAGLINEQFF
14	.	TRBV25-1	.	TRBJ2-1	TGTGCCAGCAGTGCTTTGGGGTCCTACAATGAGCAGTTCTTC	CASSALGSYNEQFF
16	.	TRBV12-3/TRBV12-4	.	TRBJ2-7	TGTGCCAGCAGTTTAGAACTGACAGTTGCGCCCTACGAGCAGTACTTC	CASSLELTVAPYEQYF
15	.	TRBV5-6	.	TRBJ1-5	TGTGCCAGCTCCGAAATACGTTATAGCAATCAGCCCCAGCATTTT	CASSEIRYSNQPQHF
13	.	TRBV7-2	.	TRBJ2-1	TGTGCCAGCAGCTTGGCCCGCGGCTATGAGCAGTTCTTC	CASSLARGYEQFF
13	.	TRBV12-3/TRBV12-4	.	TRBJ1-4	TGTGCCAGCAGTTTTCGGGCAGCCGAAAAACTGTTTTTT	CASSFRAAEKLFF